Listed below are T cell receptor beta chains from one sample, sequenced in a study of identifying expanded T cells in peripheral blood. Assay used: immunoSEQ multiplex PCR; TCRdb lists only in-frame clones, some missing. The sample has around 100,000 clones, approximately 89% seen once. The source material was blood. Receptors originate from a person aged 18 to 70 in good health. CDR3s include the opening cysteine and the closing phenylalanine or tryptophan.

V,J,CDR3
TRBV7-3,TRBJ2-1,CASSLSQTYNEQFF
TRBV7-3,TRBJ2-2,CASSLDESTGSTGELFF
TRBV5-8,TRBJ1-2,CASSLSPGYGYTF
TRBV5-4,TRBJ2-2,CASSRQGRTGELFF
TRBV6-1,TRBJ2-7,CASSNREQYF
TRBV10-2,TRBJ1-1,CASSEGTLTEAFF
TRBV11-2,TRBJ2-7,CASSAGQGAYEQYF
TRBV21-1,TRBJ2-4,CASSKLDRGDLAKNIQYF
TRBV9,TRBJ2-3,CASSVALNTDTQYF
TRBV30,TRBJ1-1,CAWSVSGDTEAFF
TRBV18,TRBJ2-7,CASSPTSNMGTYEQYF
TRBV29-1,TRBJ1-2,CSATGQGAGYGYTF
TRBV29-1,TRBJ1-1,CSGWGSGAEAFF
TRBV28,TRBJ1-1,CASSPGGGHTEAFF
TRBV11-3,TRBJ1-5,CASSPRQGGQPQHF
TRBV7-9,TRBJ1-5,CASSEQGDFGKPQHF
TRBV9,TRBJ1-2,CASSAPTGTGNYGYTF
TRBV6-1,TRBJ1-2,CASSDWTGTGYTF
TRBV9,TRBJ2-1,CASSVAPGEGEQFF
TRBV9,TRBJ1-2,CASSSRTPWGGYTF
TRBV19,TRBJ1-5,CASSGQRNQPQHF
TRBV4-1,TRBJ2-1,CASSHGLAGGQNEQFF
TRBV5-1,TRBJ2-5,CASSSGTSGGTYKETQYF
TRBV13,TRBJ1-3,CASSPLGGSRNTIYF
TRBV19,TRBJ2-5,CASSAGRLETQYF
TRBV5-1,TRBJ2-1,CASSLGIGGSTSVFYNEQFF
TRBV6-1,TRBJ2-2,CASEEGYAGELFF
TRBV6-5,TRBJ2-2,CASRDSANTGELFF
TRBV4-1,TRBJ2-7,CASSQGQRRLGEQYF
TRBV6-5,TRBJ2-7,CASSPDDRSGEQYF
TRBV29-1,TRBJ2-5,CSVRSGQGPSETQYF
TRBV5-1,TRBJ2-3,CASSPDRAGDTQYF
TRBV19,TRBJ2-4,CASSIEASRPKNIQYF
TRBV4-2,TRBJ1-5,CASSFTGTGGGQPQHF
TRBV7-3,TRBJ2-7,CASSLTGTETYEQYF
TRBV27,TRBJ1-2,CASSLSGTVKTGGYTF
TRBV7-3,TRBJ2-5,CASSPSREETQYF
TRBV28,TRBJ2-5,CASSLVAARQETQYF
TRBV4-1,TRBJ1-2,CASSSTEFYYYGYTF
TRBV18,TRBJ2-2,CASSPEGQNTGELFF
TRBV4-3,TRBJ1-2,CASSQEREGYGYTF